This T cell receptor beta chain was recovered during a study of OX40 agonist ivuxolimab in advanced cancers. Study-wide context: Ivuxolimab, an agonistic anti-OX40 (CD134) antibody, was given to patients. In three patients, partial responses were observed, one with hepatocellular carcinoma and two with cutaneous melanoma.

CDR3 size: 13 residues. CDR1 and CDR2 from the germline V gene are LNHDA and SQIVND (reference sequence). V lost 5 bases and J lost 8; bases outside the gene matches: 4. Individuals having autoimmune disease history or systemic immunosuppression were not enrolled. This table comes from immunoSEQ multiplex PCR, and its TCRdb copy is limited to in-frame clones, with some not included. This sample has tens of thousands of clones, with 80% to 90% found just once. The sample was CD4+ or CD8+ T cells sorted from blood, taken in a trial of the OX40 agonist ivuxolimab. This clonotype was obtained from an adult with an advanced solid tumor such as melanoma, head and neck, liver or kidney cancer. This sequence joins TRBV19 and TRBJ1-2, with 11 bases that match TRBD1. CDR3: CASSWTGGRGYTF. DNA for the CDR3: TGTGCCAGTAGTTGGACAGGGGGCCGGGGCTACACCTTC.